The next 29 T cell receptor beta chains were all read from a single sample in a study of shared clonotypes between healthy human individuals. Method: immunoSEQ multiplex PCR; TCRdb's copy keeps in-frame clones and lacks some. The sample lists around 990,000 clones, approximately 80% occurring once. What was sequenced was memory CD4+ T cells from PBMCs. Subset defined: CD45RA-negative fraction. These receptors originate from a young man in good health. Some clones in this sample may be carry-over from other donors' samples.

This chain links TRBV7-2 with TRBJ2-3, with TRBD2 identical over 8 bases. V trimming: 2 bases; J trimming: 4 bases; junction bases outside the gene matches: 8. Per germline, CDR1 SGHTA and CDR2 FQGNSA. CDR3 length: 16 residues. In DNA form, the CDR3 reads TGTGCCAGCAGCTTATCAGGTCGGGAGGGGGCAGATACGCAGTATTTT. It is translated as CASSLSGREGADTQYF.

The genes are TRBV6-5 and TRBJ2-1; 9 bases agree with TRBD2. This CDR3 has 16 residues. Germline V lookup: CDR1 MNHEY, CDR2 SVGAGI. V shed 0 bases, J shed 8 bases, and the junction held 8 bases outside the gene matches. CDR3 sequence reads: CASSYSSGRLSDEQFF. The CDR3 DNA reads TGTGCCAGCAGTTACTCGAGCGGGAGGCTTTCCGATGAGCAGTTCTTC.

In this sample, this clone turned up a few times. The chain has TRBV29-1 and TRBJ2-6; 9 bases align to TRBD1. The CDR3 runs 15 residues. V was pared by 7 bases and J by 0 bases, with 4 bases of the junction left unmatched. Germline assignment: CDR1 SQVTM and CDR2 ANQGSEA. The CDR3 spells CSAGQGRSGANVLTF. The CDR3 bases are TGCAGCGCCGGACAGGGGCGCTCTGGGGCCAACGTCCTGACTTTC.

This clone was seen at least ten times. This sample also contains other DNA sequences that code for the same CDR3. The chain carries TRBV29-1 and TRBJ2-1; 12 bases line up with TRBD1. V shed 1 base, J shed 7 bases, and the junction held 2 bases outside the gene matches. Looked up from germline, CDR1 is SQVTM and CDR2 is ANQGSEA. The CDR3 covers 14 residues. The CDR3 protein is CSVEGGQGANEQFF. The CDR3 nucleotides are TGCAGCGTTGAAGGGGGACAGGGGGCGAATGAGCAGTTCTTC.

The CDR3 nucleotides read TGTGCCATCAGTGCGTTCGGCCGGGGGAGCTCCTACGAGCAGTACTTC. Residues: CAISAFGRGSSYEQYF. The V and J genes are TRBV10-3 and TRBJ2-7; D is possibly TRBD2 (6 bases). Trimming left V 4 bases short and J 0 bases short, with 16 bases between. There are 16 residues in the CDR3. Germline CDR1 ENHRY, CDR2 SYGVKD.

This sequence joins TRBV6-6 and TRBJ1-5, with D hard to call. The CDR3 consists of 15 residues. Trimming removed 6 bases at V and 7 bases at J, with 19 bases between. CDR1 and CDR2 (germline): MNHNY, SVGAGI (reference sequence). DNA of the CDR3: TGTGCCAGCAGCAATCCGACCGGGATCCGGCAGCCCCAGCATTTT. Amino acids: CASSNPTGIRQPQHF.

J is TRBJ2-1 and V is TRBV23-1; D gene unclear. TRBV23-1 is treated as an ORF (open reading frame) with a function not yet certain. V gave up 4 bases and J gave up 2 bases, with 12 bases separating them. The CDR3 totals 15 residues. In DNA, the CDR3 is TGCGCCAGCAGTCTTTGGCTCCTGACCTACAATGAGCAGTTCTTC. Amino acid sequence: CASSLWLLTYNEQFF.

The V call is TRBV5-1, the J call TRBJ2-7, with D maybe TRBD2 (5 bases). Deletions cut 4 bases from V and 6 bases from J, with 17 bases between. This CDR3 spans 14 amino acids. The germline gives CDR1 SGHRS, CDR2 YFSETQ. The CDR3 coding sequence is TGCGCCAGCAGCCCAGGAACGGAGGATGGCGAGCAGTACTTC. This gives the protein CASSPGTEDGEQYF.

The V gene is TRBV9, the J gene TRBJ2-2; TRBD2 aligns across 8 bases. The germline V gene has CDR1 SGDLS and CDR2 YYNGEE. Unmatched junction bases numbered 8, after V lost 4 bases and J lost 0 bases. CDR3 size: 17 residues. CDR3 sequence (DNA): TGTGCCAGCAGCCCACGGGAGGGCCCCGCGAACACCGGGGAGCTGTTTTTT. Amino acids: CASSPREGPANTGELFF.

The count of this clone is one. Additional DNA sequences in this sample encode the identical CDR3. The chain uses TRBV27 and TRBJ1-2; 8 positions agree with TRBD1. The V segment lost 0 bases and the J segment 8 bases; nucleotides outside the gene matches: 2. CDR1 MNHEY and CDR2 SMNVEV come from the germline V gene (reference sequence). This CDR3 comprises 13 residues. The CDR3, as DNA: TGTGCCAGCAGTTTATCGACAGGGGTGGGCTACACCTTC. This translates into CASSLSTGVGYTF.

In its sample, this clone was seen many times. The rearrangement links TRBV7-2 to TRBJ2-1; D uncertain. The V end was cut by 6 bases, the J end by 8 bases, with 20 bases between. The CDR3 has 15 residues. Germline CDR1 and CDR2: SGHTA and FQGNSA. CDR3 region: CASRQFRPLMDEQFF. CDR3 in DNA: TGTGCCAGCAGACAATTTCGCCCCCTGATGGATGAGCAGTTCTTC.

The V call is TRBV30, the J call TRBJ2-2, with 7 positions matching TRBD1. Trimming took 4 bases from V and 7 from J; bases not matched to a gene: 6. CDR1 and CDR2 from the germline V gene are GTSNPN and SVGIG (reference sequence). The CDR3 totals 13 residues. CDR3 nucleotide sequence: TGTGCCTGGAAGCGACAGGGCGGCGGGGAGCTGTTTTTT. This encodes CAWKRQGGGELFF.

This chain connects TRBV6-5 to TRBJ2-7; TRBD2 matches 8 bases. J lost 6 bases, V lost 4 bases, and 14 bases had no gene match. Germline V CDR1 and CDR2: MNHEY, SVGAGI. This CDR3 region has 16 residues. The CDR3 DNA is TGTGCCAGCAGTTGGATTGCTAGCAGCGGGAGTGGCGAGCAGTACTTC. Translation: CASSWIASSGSGEQYF.

This clone was seen just once. A much larger clone lies a single base off, so this may be a read error. The sample holds other DNA sequences that translate to the same CDR3. V is TRBV4-1 and J is TRBJ2-3; TRBD2 matches at 10 bases. From germline, CDR1 is MGHRA and CDR2 YSYEKL. The V and J ends lost 2 bases and 0 bases, in that order; junction bases with no gene match: 8. CDR3 length equals 18 residues. CDR3 DNA: TGCGCCAGCAGCCAAAGAACTAGCGGGATTAGAAGCACAGATACGCAGTATTTT. Amino acid sequence: CASSQRTSGIRSTDTQYF.

CDR3 residues: CASGKAPAYEQYF. CDR3 coding DNA: TGCGCCAGCGGTAAGGCTCCGGCCTACGAGCAGTACTTC. The chain joins TRBV10-2 to TRBJ2-7; D is undetermined. Germline V lookup: CDR1 WSHSY, CDR2 SAAADI. The CDR3 runs 13 residues. V was shortened by 8 bases and J by 2 bases, with 13 bases between the two germline ends.

This clone was recorded at least ten times. The chain uses TRBV7-3 and TRBJ2-6; D may match TRBD1 or TRBD2 (5 bases each). This CDR3 spans 18 amino acids. Germline-derived CDR1 and CDR2 are SGHTA and FQGTGA. Trimming took off 10 bases at V and 0 bases at J, with 22 bases between the two ends. The CDR3 DNA reads TGTGCCACAACTAAGGGGACGGATTTAAGCTCTGGGGCCAACGTCCTGACTTTC. Translating gives CATTKGTDLSSGANVLTF.

The J gene is TRBJ1-5, the V gene TRBV4-1; TRBD1 agrees at 7 bases. The CDR3 has 17 amino acids. Trimming at V came to 5 bases and at J to 4 bases, leaving 14 bases not matched to a gene. The germline V gene encodes CDR1 MGHRA and CDR2 YSYEKL. The CDR3 protein is CASSLGGTGALNQPQHF. CDR3 nucleotides: TGCGCCAGCAGCTTAGGGGGAACAGGGGCGTTAAATCAGCCCCAGCATTTT.

This clone was observed a few times. This chain uses TRBV2 with TRBJ1-1; D is unclear. Trimming removed 3 bases at V and 6 bases at J, with 8 bases between. The CDR3 runs 12 residues. The germline gives CDR1 SNHLY, CDR2 FYNNEI. The CDR3 protein is CASSEGFAEAFF. Written as DNA, the CDR3 is TGTGCCAGCAGTGAGGGATTTGCTGAAGCTTTCTTT.

This chain connects TRBV10-2 to TRBJ1-5; tentatively, D is TRBD1 (5 bases). V was clipped by 7 bases and J by 3 bases, with 16 bases between them. The germline gives CDR1 WSHSY, CDR2 SAAADI. The CDR3 consists of 15 residues. This chain's CDR3 is CASTRDLRANQPQHF. The CDR3 coding sequence is TGCGCCAGCACTAGGGACCTAAGGGCCAATCAGCCCCAGCATTTT.

The rearrangement links TRBV7-3 to TRBJ2-3; 11 bases are shared with TRBD2. CDR1 SGHTA and CDR2 FQGTGA come from the germline V gene. The junction had 10 bases not matched to a gene; V was cut back by 5 bases and J by 0 bases. This CDR3 spans 18 amino acids. This CDR3 is CASSKASSGGSSTDTQYF. The CDR3 bases are TGTGCCAGCAGCAAAGCCTCTAGCGGGGGGAGTAGCACAGATACGCAGTATTTT.

The chain uses TRBV2 and TRBJ1-2; a weak D match, TRBD1 (5 bases). Between the trimmed V and J ends, which lost 7 bases and 0 bases, there was a span of 12 bases. CDR1 is SNHLY and CDR2 is FYNNEI in the germline V gene. This CDR3 is built from 14 residues. CDR3 residues: CASIQTGANYGYTF. Written as DNA, the CDR3 is TGTGCCAGCATCCAAACGGGGGCTAACTATGGCTACACCTTC.

The chain carries TRBV19 and TRBJ2-1; D is possibly TRBD1 or TRBD2 (5 bases each). V was clipped by 5 bases and J by 0 bases, with 14 bases between them. Germline V gene data show CDR1 as LNHDA and CDR2 as SQIVND (reference sequence). The CDR3 covers 16 residues. In DNA, the CDR3 is TGTGCCAGTAGTCAACGGGACCGAGGCTCCTACAATGAGCAGTTCTTC. As protein: CASSQRDRGSYNEQFF.

V usage is TRBV28 and J usage is TRBJ2-7, with D perhaps TRBD1 (6 bases). This CDR3 contains 13 residues. CDR1 and CDR2 from the germline V gene are MDHEN and SYDVKM. V lost 7 bases, J lost 4 bases, and 14 bases lay in between. The chain's CDR3 is CASTKSQGYEQYF. CDR3 DNA: TGTGCCAGCACCAAGAGCCAGGGGTACGAGCAGTACTTC.

The CDR3 region is CASSQAKTGGNEQYF. The CDR3 DNA sequence: TGCGCCAGCAGCCAAGCTAAAACGGGGGGGAACGAGCAGTACTTC. The J gene is TRBJ2-7, the V gene TRBV4-3; 8 positions agree with TRBD2. The CDR3 is 15 residues long. Losses at the gene ends were 1 base for V and 5 bases for J; bases not matched to a gene: 7. Germline CDR1 reads LGHNA; CDR2 reads YSLEER.

The rearrangement links TRBV10-3 to TRBJ1-5; D gene unclear. CDR1 and CDR2 from the germline V gene are ENHRY and SYGVKD. The CDR3 length is 12 residues. Trimming left V 1 base short and J 7 bases short, with 5 bases between. The CDR3 sequence: CAISEFLQPQHF. CDR3 coding DNA: TGTGCCATCAGTGAGTTTTTGCAGCCCCAGCATTTT.

V is TRBV7-2 and J is TRBJ2-2; 8 bases agree with TRBD2. The V and J ends lost 6 bases and 5 bases, in that order; junction bases with no gene match: 8. The CDR3 consists of 15 residues. The germline V gene has CDR1 SGHTA and CDR2 FQGNSA. The CDR3 here is CASSLTGGRTGELFF. Written as DNA, the CDR3 is TGTGCCAGCAGTCTCACGGGAGGGAGGACCGGGGAGCTGTTTTTT.

This clone was seen more than once but under ten times. In the same sample, other DNA sequences code for this CDR3. The rearrangement joins TRBV28 to TRBJ1-2; D remains ambiguous. This CDR3 is built from 12 residues. In germline, CDR1 is MDHEN, CDR2 SYDVKM. The germline V and J ends were trimmed by 2 bases and 4 bases, with 5 bases remaining between them. CDR3: CASSLRSYGYTF. For the CDR3, the DNA is TGTGCCAGCAGTTTAAGGTCCTATGGCTACACCTTC.

The chain uses TRBV5-4 and TRBJ2-6; D gene ambiguous. This CDR3 spans 14 amino acids. V lost 4 bases and J lost 2, with 7 bases in between. The V gene's germline CDR1 is SGHNT and CDR2 YYREEE (reference sequence). CDR3 nucleotide sequence: TGTGCCAGCAGCCCCAGGACTGGGGCCAACGTCCTGACTTTC. Protein product: CASSPRTGANVLTF. Full variable domain (missing parts from reference TRBV5-4 and TRBJ2-6): ETGVTQSPTHLIKTRGQQVTLRCSSQSGHNTVSWYQQALGQGPQFIFQYYREEENGRGNFPPRFSGLQFPNYSSELNVNALELDDSALYLCASSPRTGANVLTFGAGSRLTVL.

The V gene is TRBV5-1, the J gene TRBJ1-2; 8 bases are a match to TRBD1. J was trimmed by 5 bases and V by 4 bases; bases with no gene match: 10. The CDR3 loop spans 15 amino acids. Germline V gene lookup returns CDR1 SGHRS and CDR2 YFSETQ. CDR3 protein: CASSGLGQGSYGYTF. The CDR3 nucleotides are TGCGCCAGCAGCGGGTTAGGACAGGGAAGTTATGGCTACACCTTC.